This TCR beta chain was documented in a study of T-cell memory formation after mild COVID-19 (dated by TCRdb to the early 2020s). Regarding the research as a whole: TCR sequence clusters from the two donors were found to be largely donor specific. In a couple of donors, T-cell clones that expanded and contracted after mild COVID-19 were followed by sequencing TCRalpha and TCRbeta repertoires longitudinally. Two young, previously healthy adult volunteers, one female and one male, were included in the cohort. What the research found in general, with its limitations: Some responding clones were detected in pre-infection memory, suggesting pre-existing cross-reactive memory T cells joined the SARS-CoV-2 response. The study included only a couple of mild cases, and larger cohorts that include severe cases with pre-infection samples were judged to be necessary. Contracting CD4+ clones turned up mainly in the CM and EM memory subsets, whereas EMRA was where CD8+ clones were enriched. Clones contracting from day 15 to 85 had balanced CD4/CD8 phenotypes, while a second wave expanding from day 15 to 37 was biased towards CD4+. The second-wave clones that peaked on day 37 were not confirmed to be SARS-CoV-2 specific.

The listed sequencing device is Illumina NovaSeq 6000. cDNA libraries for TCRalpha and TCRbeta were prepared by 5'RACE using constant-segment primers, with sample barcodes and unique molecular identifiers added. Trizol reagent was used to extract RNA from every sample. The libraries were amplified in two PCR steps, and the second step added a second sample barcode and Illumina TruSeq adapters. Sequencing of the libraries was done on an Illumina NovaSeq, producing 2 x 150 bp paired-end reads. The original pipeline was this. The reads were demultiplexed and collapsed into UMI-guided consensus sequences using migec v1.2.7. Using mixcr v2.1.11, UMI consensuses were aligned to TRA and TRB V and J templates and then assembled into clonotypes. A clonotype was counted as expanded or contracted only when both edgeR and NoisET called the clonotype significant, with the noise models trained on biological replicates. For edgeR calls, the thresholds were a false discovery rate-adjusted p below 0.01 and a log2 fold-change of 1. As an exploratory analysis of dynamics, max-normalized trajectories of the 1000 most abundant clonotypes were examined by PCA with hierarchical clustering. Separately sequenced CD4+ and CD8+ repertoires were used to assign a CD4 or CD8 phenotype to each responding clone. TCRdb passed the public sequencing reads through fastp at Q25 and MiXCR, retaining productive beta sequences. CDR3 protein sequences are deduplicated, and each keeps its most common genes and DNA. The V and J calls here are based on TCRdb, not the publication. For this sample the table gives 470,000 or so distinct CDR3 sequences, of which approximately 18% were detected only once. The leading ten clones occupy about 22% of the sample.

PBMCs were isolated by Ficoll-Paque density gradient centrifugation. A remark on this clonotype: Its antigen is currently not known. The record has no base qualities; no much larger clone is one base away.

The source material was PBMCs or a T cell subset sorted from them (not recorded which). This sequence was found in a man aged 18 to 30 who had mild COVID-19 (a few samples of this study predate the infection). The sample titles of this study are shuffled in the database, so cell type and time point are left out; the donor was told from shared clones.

The CDR3 amino acid sequence is: CAISDSHGDRNIQYF. At the DNA level, the sequence is TGTGCCATCAGTGACTCCCATGGGGACAGAAACATTCAGTACTTC. The rearranged chain carries TRBV10-3 and TRBJ2-4; TRBD1 fits 7 bases in the junction. The germline V gene specifies ENHRY as CDR1 and SYGVKD as CDR2. The CDR3 runs 15 amino acids, cysteine and phenylalanine included. The DNA shown is the 45-base CDR3, in frame from base 1. Clipping removes 3 bases from V and 6 bases from J, with 8 as the unmatched junction base count.